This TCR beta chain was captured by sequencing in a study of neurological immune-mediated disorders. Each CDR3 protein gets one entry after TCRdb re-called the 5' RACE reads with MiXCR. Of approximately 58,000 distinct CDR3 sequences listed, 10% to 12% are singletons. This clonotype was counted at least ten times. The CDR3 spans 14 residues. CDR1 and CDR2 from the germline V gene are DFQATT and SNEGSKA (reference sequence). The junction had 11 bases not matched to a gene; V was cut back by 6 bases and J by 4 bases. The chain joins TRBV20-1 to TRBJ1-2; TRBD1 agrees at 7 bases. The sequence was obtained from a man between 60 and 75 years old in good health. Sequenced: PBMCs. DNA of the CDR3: TGCAGTGCCAAAACAACAGGGGCGGTCTATGGCTACACCTTC. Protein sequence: CSAKTTGAVYGYTF.